The 15 T cell receptor beta chains presented below share a single source sample, sequenced in a study of T cell repertoires in cytomegalovirus infection. One entry per CDR3 protein, called by TCRdb with MiXCR from the reads. The sample has 200,000 to 250,000 distinct CDR3 sequences, about 20% seen once. Material: CD8+ T cells from PBMCs. The origin of the receptors is a human donor in good health (CMV status not recorded). Some clones in this sample may be carry-over from other donors' samples.

This clonotype was counted a few times. The V call is TRBV12-3 or TRBV12-4, the J call TRBJ2-5, with TRBD2 matching 7 bases. V trimming: 4 bases; J trimming: 2 bases; junction bases outside the gene matches: 13. The CDR3 totals 17 residues. CDR3 in DNA: TGTGCCAGCAGTTGGGGAGGGTTGGGCGGGCCTCAAGAGACCCAGTACTTC. This sequence encodes CASSWGGLGGPQETQYF.

The V call is TRBV24-1, the J call TRBJ2-1, with D possibly matching TRBD1 (6 bases). Trimming took 3 bases from V and 2 from J, leaving 10 bases between them. Germline V gene lookup returns CDR1 KGHDR and CDR2 SFDVKD. CDR3 length equals 15 residues. For the CDR3, the DNA is TGTGCCACCAGTGATGGGACAATTGCCTACAATGAGCAGTTCTTC. This codes for CATSDGTIAYNEQFF.

CDR3 sequence reads: CASSPPGLSFYGYTF. The CDR3 nucleotides are TGTGCCAGCAGTCCCCCGGGACTATCCTTCTATGGCTACACCTTC. The chain employs TRBV28 and TRBJ1-2; D may be TRBD1 (5 bases). This CDR3 region has 15 residues. CDR1 is MDHEN and CDR2 is SYDVKM in the germline V gene. V was cut by 5 bases and J by 4 bases, with 17 bases left in between.

This clonotype was detected only a few times. The chain combines TRBV5-4 with TRBJ2-5; D is unclear. The germline V and J ends were trimmed by 5 bases and 2 bases, with 10 bases remaining between them. The germline V gene encodes CDR1 SGHNT and CDR2 YYREEE (reference sequence). CDR3 length: 13 amino acids. CDR3 DNA sequence: TGTGCCAGCAGAGAAGGAATACAAGAGACCCAGTACTTC. It yields the protein CASREGIQETQYF.

This chain uses TRBV4-3 with TRBJ2-5, with 7 bases identical to TRBD1. CDR1 and CDR2 from the germline V gene are LGHNA and YSLEER. The CDR3 spans 15 residues. Unmatched junction bases numbered 6, after V lost 4 bases and J lost 1 base. The CDR3 spells CASSPIGDSQETQYF. The CDR3 DNA follows: TGCGCCAGCAGCCCAATAGGGGACAGCCAAGAGACCCAGTACTTC.

This clonotype occurred many times. This chain connects TRBV12-3 or TRBV12-4 to TRBJ2-3, with a possible D match to TRBD1 (6 bases). The CDR3 is 13 amino acids. The V end was cut by 8 bases, the J end by 2 bases, with 11 bases between. This CDR3 is CASRDKDTDTQYF. In nucleotides, the CDR3 is TGTGCCAGCCGGGACAAGGACACAGATACGCAGTATTTT.

In this sample, this clonotype turned up a few times. This rearrangement joins TRBV19 to TRBJ2-2, with D possibly TRBD1 on 5 matching bases. V was clipped by 3 bases and J by 4 bases, with 12 bases between them. The CDR3 length is 15 residues. Germline loops: CDR1 LNHDA, CDR2 SQIVND (reference sequence). The CDR3 DNA reads TGTGCCAGTAGTATGGCAGGGATGTTCACCGGGGAGCTGTTTTTT. This sequence encodes CASSMAGMFTGELFF.

This rearrangement joins TRBV6-5 to TRBJ2-5; tentatively, D is TRBD1 (5 bases). In germline, CDR1 is MNHEY, CDR2 SVGAGI. CDR3 size: 13 residues. The germline V and J ends were trimmed by 5 bases and 2 bases, with 9 bases remaining between them. CDR3 coding DNA: TGTGCCAGCAGTGGGGCCGATCAAGAGACCCAGTACTTC. It codes for CASSGADQETQYF.

A few counts support this clonotype. The V and J genes are TRBV7-9 and TRBJ2-2; D unresolved. Germline assignment: CDR1 SEHNR and CDR2 FQNEAQ (reference sequence). The V end lost 5 bases, the J end lost 5 bases, and 12 bases lay between the germline ends. CDR3 length: 14 residues. The CDR3 nucleotides are TGTGCCAGCAGCCAAACTACAACAACCGGGGAGCTGTTTTTT. Encoded protein: CASSQTTTTGELFF.

The chain joins TRBV9 to TRBJ2-7; maybe TRBD2 (5 bases). The CDR3 is made up of 12 amino acids. V lost 4 bases, J lost 7 bases, and 12 bases lay in between. Germline V CDR1 and CDR2: SGDLS, YYNGEE. The DNA of the CDR3 is TGTGCCAGCAGCCCTTTCGGGGAAGAGCAGTACTTC. It translates to CASSPFGEEQYF. The whole variable domain, remainder taken from reference TRBV9 and TRBJ2-7, is DSGVTQTPKHLITATGQRVTLRCSPRSGDLSVYWYQQSLDQGLQFLIQYYNGEERAKGNILERFSAQQFPDLHSELNLSSLELGDSALYFCASSPFGEEQYFGPGTRLTVT.

The chain is built from TRBV18 and TRBJ2-4; a possible D gene is TRBD1 (5 bases). There are 12 residues in the CDR3. Trimming removed 3 bases at V and 8 bases at J, with 8 bases between. Germline CDR1 is KGHSH and CDR2 is LQKENI. In DNA form, the CDR3 reads TGTGCCAGCTCACCGACAGTTGACATTCAGTACTTC. It encodes CASSPTVDIQYF.

The chain uses TRBV7-2 and TRBJ1-1, with D tentatively TRBD1 (5 bases). The CDR3 has 14 residues. Germline V lookup: CDR1 SGHTA, CDR2 FQGNSA. Trimming removed 3 bases from V and 6 bases from J, with 14 bases in between. The DNA of the CDR3 is TGTGCCAGCAGCTTTTCTTTGTCAGGGCCTGAAGCTTTCTTT. Translating it yields CASSFSLSGPEAFF.

The rearrangement uses TRBV28 and TRBJ1-5, with D unclear. CDR3 length: 14 residues. V lost 6 bases and J 8 bases, leaving 17 bases between the germline ends. CDR1 and CDR2 (germline): MDHEN, SYDVKM. The CDR3 loop reads CASSLSATLEPQHF. The CDR3, as DNA: TGTGCCAGCAGCCTATCCGCTACATTGGAGCCCCAGCATTTT.

This clonotype has a handful of counts. The chain has TRBV5-4 and TRBJ1-1, with a possible D match to TRBD1 (6 bases). Per the germline V gene, CDR1 is SGHNT and CDR2 is YYREEE (reference sequence). This CDR3 is built from 13 residues. V lost 1 base, J lost 6 bases, and 10 bases lay in between. As DNA, the CDR3 is TGTGCCAGCAGCTTGTGGGGGGCCGCTGAAGCTTTCTTT. The encoded protein is CASSLWGAAEAFF.

This clonotype was observed a few times. The CDR3 DNA is TGCAGTGCTAGGACCGAGTGGGGGGCCCCGAACACTGAAGCTTTCTTT. Its protein product is CSARTEWGAPNTEAFF. V and J are TRBV20-1 and TRBJ1-1, with D possibly being TRBD1 (6 bases). The CDR3 runs 16 residues. Germline assignment: CDR1 DFQATT and CDR2 SNEGSKA (reference sequence). The V end lost 3 bases, the J end lost 1 base, and 18 bases lay between the germline ends.